The 23 T cell receptor beta chains below come from one sample, sequenced in a study of CXCR3-negative and CXCR3-positive naive CD8 T cells. Whole-study findings and limits: Hydrophobicity was higher for TRB CDR3s found in CXCR3-positive naive cells than in CXCR3-negative naive cells.

TRB cDNA libraries were made by UMI-labeled 5' RACE. TCRdb reanalyzed the 5' RACE reads and collapses them to one entry per CDR3 protein, without DNA. The listing records some 130,000 distinct CDR3 sequences. These TCRs are of unknown antigen specificity. Sequenced material: naive CXCR3+ CD8+ T cells from blood. The subset denotes: CD45RO-CCR7+CD27+CD95- naive CD8+ T cells expressing CXCR3 (TNR3+). Receptors were obtained from a human donor in good health. Some clones in this sample may be carry-over from other donors' samples.

The J gene is TRBJ2-3, the V gene TRBV27; TCRdb lists TRBD2, though no DNA is available to test this call. This CDR3 region has 16 residues. From germline, CDR1 is MNHEY and CDR2 SMNVEV (reference sequence). CDR3: CASSPLDDSGRATQYF.

The J gene is TRBJ1-5, the V gene TRBV12-3 or TRBV12-4. This CDR3 region has 14 residues. The CDR3 sequence is CASSRGQLDQPQHF.

The V call is TRBV29-1, the J call TRBJ2-1. Looked up from germline, CDR1 is SQVTM and CDR2 is ANQGSEA. The CDR3 loop spans 13 amino acids. The CDR3: CSVPTSFDNEQFF.

The V call is TRBV12-3 or TRBV12-4, the J call TRBJ2-1; there is no DNA to check the TCRdb D call of TRBD2. CDR3 length: 14 residues. CDR3: CASGMGGLYNEQFF.

The gene calls are TRBV29-1 and TRBJ2-1; the TRBD2 assignment by TCRdb is unverifiable without DNA. This CDR3 has 15 residues. Germline V CDR1 and CDR2: SQVTM, ANQGSEA. CDR3 in amino acids: CSVGPRDYSYNEQFF.

This chain links TRBV4-1 with TRBJ1-2; the TCRdb call, TRBD1, lacks DNA for checking. This CDR3 is built from 15 residues. From germline, CDR1 is MGHRA and CDR2 YSYEKL. The CDR3 protein is CASSQKGATNHGYTF.

The rearrangement uses TRBV5-1 and TRBJ2-3; TCRdb designates TRBD1, a call that cannot be tested without DNA. The CDR3 length is 15 residues. Per germline, CDR1 SGHRS and CDR2 YFSETQ. The CDR3 region is CASSNHRESTDTQYF.

The J gene is TRBJ2-1, the V gene TRBV7-9. Germline values: CDR1 SEHNR, CDR2 FQNEAQ (reference sequence). CDR3 length equals 17 residues. CDR3 sequence reads: CASSLARERSSYNEQFF.

This CDR3 is CASTTRDSSYEQYF. The genes are TRBV7-9 and TRBJ2-7; TCRdb's D call, TRBD1, is unchecked because there is no DNA. The CDR3 has 14 amino acids. Germline V lookup: CDR1 SEHNR, CDR2 FQNEAQ (reference sequence).

The J gene is TRBJ2-1, the V gene TRBV11-3; TCRdb calls TRBD2, which cannot be checked without DNA. CDR1 SGHNT and CDR2 YENEEA come from the germline V gene. The CDR3 is made up of 15 amino acids. CDR3 in amino acids: CASSLATSGRNEQFF.

CDR3 in amino acids: CASSFGGAGANVLTF. The genes are TRBV7-9 and TRBJ2-6. This CDR3 comprises 15 residues. Germline CDR1 SEHNR, CDR2 FQNEAQ (reference sequence).

The chain couples TRBV12-3 or TRBV12-4 to TRBJ2-5. This CDR3 has 13 amino acids. CDR3 sequence reads: CASSLEAFETQYF.

This sequence joins TRBV7-9 and TRBJ2-7. This CDR3 comprises 13 residues. CDR1 and CDR2 from the germline V gene are SEHNR and FQNEAQ (reference sequence). The CDR3 sequence: CASSPAENYEQYF.

J is TRBJ2-7 and V is TRBV20-1; TCRdb selects TRBD1, and the lack of DNA leaves this call unchecked. Germline CDR1 is DFQATT and CDR2 is SNEGSKA (reference sequence). This CDR3 has 13 amino acids. The chain's CDR3 is CSASGTVDYEQYF.

This chain joins TRBV20-1 and TRBJ1-1; checking the TCRdb D call of TRBD1 is not possible without DNA. CDR3 size: 12 residues. The germline V gene has CDR1 DFQATT and CDR2 SNEGSKA (reference sequence). This chain's CDR3 is CSAGTQNTEAFF.

This CDR3 is CASSLADSGTRSNYGYTF. The chain couples TRBV7-9 to TRBJ1-2; the TRBD1 assignment by TCRdb is unverifiable without DNA. The CDR3 totals 18 residues. CDR1 and CDR2 (germline): SEHNR, FQNEAQ (reference sequence).

The chain is built from TRBV20-1 and TRBJ2-1; TCRdb outputs TRBD2, but without DNA this stays unchecked. The germline V gene encodes CDR1 DFQATT and CDR2 SNEGSKA (reference sequence). CDR3 length equals 16 residues. CDR3 region: CSARDIGSGVYNEQFF.

This chain uses TRBV15 with TRBJ2-2. The CDR3 covers 16 residues. Germline V CDR1 and CDR2: LNHNV, YYDKDF (reference sequence). The CDR3: CATSSPMTGYTGELFF.

This chain links TRBV6-5 with TRBJ2-1; there is no DNA to check the TCRdb D call of TRBD2. The CDR3 runs 16 residues. The germline V gene encodes CDR1 MNHEY and CDR2 SVGAGI. The CDR3 spells CASRDPGTSDSNEQFF.

V gene TRBV6-1 combines with J gene TRBJ2-7; as DNA is missing, the TRBD1 call by TCRdb cannot be tested. Germline V gene sequence: CDR1 MNHNS, CDR2 SASEGT. The CDR3 spans 15 residues. This CDR3 is CASSELWDGSYEQYF.

V and J are TRBV20-1 and TRBJ2-1; with no DNA, the TCRdb D assignment of TRBD2 cannot be verified. The CDR3 consists of 16 residues. Germline CDR1 is DFQATT and CDR2 is SNEGSKA (reference sequence). CDR3 sequence reads: CSAAPQGLAASDEQFF.

This sequence joins TRBV28 and TRBJ2-7; TCRdb indicates TRBD1, and absent DNA this call remains unverified. CDR1 is MDHEN, CDR2 SYDVKM, per germline. The CDR3 consists of 15 residues. The CDR3 here is CASSSRDGVSYEQYF.

The chain recombines TRBV29-1 with TRBJ2-7; checking the TCRdb D call of TRBD1 is not possible without DNA. The CDR3 runs 14 residues. CDR1 and CDR2 from the germline V gene are SQVTM and ANQGSEA. This CDR3 is CSVEEGTGSYEQYF.